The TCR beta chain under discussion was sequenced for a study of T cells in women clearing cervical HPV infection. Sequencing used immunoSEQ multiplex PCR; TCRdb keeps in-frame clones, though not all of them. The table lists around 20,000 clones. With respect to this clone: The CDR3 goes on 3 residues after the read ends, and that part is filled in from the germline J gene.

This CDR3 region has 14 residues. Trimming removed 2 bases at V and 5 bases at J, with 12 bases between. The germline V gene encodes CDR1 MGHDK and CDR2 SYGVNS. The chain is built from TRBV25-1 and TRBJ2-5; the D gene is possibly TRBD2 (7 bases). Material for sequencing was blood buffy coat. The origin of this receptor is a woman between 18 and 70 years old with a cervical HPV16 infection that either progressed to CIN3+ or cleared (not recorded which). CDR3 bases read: TGTGCCAGCAGTGAACGGGGGGCGTTTGAGACC. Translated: CASSERGAFET. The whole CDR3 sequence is CASSERGAFETQYF.